Sequencing of this T cell receptor beta chain was carried out in a study of a mutant IDH1 vaccine in newly diagnosed glioma. The wider study: Treated patients, averaging around 40 years, were around 62% male and about 38% female. Earlier therapy was either radiotherapy, temozolomide, or both, and most got both.

The time point here: week 5, during vaccination. Doses comprised 300 ug of mutant IDH1 20-mer peptide each, plus topical imiquimod. V shed 4 bases, J shed 3 bases, and the junction held 11 bases outside the gene matches. CDR3 length equals 16 residues. Germline loops: CDR1 SGHRS, CDR2 YFSETQ. Repertoires were generated with immunoSEQ multiplex PCR, while TCRdb's copy carries only in-frame clones and drops some. The sample has more than 35,000 clones; 70% to 90% are singletons. On this clone: Its antigen remains unknown.

The rearrangement links TRBV5-1 to TRBJ2-3; TRBD2 matches at 7 bases. The sample was PBMCs, taken from a glioma patient whose treatment included an IDH1 peptide vaccine. This clonotype was obtained from a man aged 40-49 years with glioma. CDR3 sequence: CASSGTAGVGTDTQYF. For the CDR3, the DNA is TGCGCCAGCAGCGGGACCGCGGGGGTGGGTACAGATACGCAGTATTTT.